The source of this T cell receptor beta chain is a study of T cells in Graves' hyperthyroidism and ophthalmopathy. Notes on the study in general: Most thyroid-expanded clonotypes above 0.001 were also found in blood. Model predictions of ophthalmopathy came a median 6.5 months before onset.

From RNA transcripts, TCR beta CDR3 regions were amplified. When the TCR CDR3 underwent first-round RT-PCR, the HTBI primer set was used. MiXCR was run by TCRdb on the multiplex PCR reads, yielding one entry per CDR3 protein. The sample contains around 600,000 distinct CDR3 sequences, just under 45% of which appear only once. Uncontrolled infection, other autoimmune disease, pregnancy or lactation led to exclusion. Diagnosis relied on clinical symptoms, serum thyroxine and TRAb, thyroid ultrasound and orbital computed tomography. Concerning this clonotype: Its target is not known. A read error is possible here, since a much larger clone lies one base away.

CDR3 length: 13 amino acids. From germline, CDR1 is SQVTM and CDR2 ANQGSEA. The specimen sequenced was peripheral blood or thyroid tissue (not recorded which). This receptor was identified in an adult man with Graves' disease, either hyperthyroidism or ophthalmopathy (not recorded which). The chain recombines TRBV29-1 with TRBJ1-2; no clear D gene. The CDR3 sequence: CSIEVLDQSGYTF. As DNA, the CDR3 is TGCAGCATTGAGGTTCTGGACCAGAGTGGCTACACCTTC.